This entry is about one TCR beta chain. The record originates from a study of cytomegalovirus exposure and HLA in healthy donors. This PCR relied on a set of 60 Vbeta primers and 13 Jbeta primers. Assay: immunoSEQ multiplex PCR; the TCRdb copy retains only in-frame clones and omits some. The sample has 250,000 or so clones, around nine tenths seen once. The TCR sequence derives from a girl aged 2-15 years in good health and CMV-seronegative. Source material: PBMCs.

As DNA, the CDR3 is TGCGCCAGCAGCCAGCTAGAGGGACAGTATGATCAGCCCCAGCATTTT. Translating it yields CASSQLEGQYDQPQHF. The chain has TRBV4-1 and TRBJ1-5, with 7 bases matching TRBD1. The CDR3 extends over 16 amino acids. V gave up 3 bases and J gave up 5 bases; unmatched junction bases: 10. The germline V gene encodes CDR1 MGHRA and CDR2 YSYEKL.